Listed below are T cell receptor beta chains from one sample, sequenced in a study of blood T cell repertoires in COVID-19. The assay was immunoSEQ multiplex PCR, and TCRdb's table has in-frame clones only and misses some. The sample consists of 110,000 or so clones, approximately 88% of them appearing once. Sample: peripheral blood. The receptors derive from a woman between 40 and 55 years old with acute or convalescent COVID-19. CDR3s include the opening cysteine and the closing phenylalanine or tryptophan. The D gene is left open where the match is weak. Clone size is not always given. Where it is, it says once, few, many or a class for expanded clones.

TRBD1	NA	TRBV3-1/TRBV3-2	TRBJ2-7	CASSQPGQGTYEQYF
TRBD1	NA	TRBV7-2	TRBJ1-4	CASSRTGENEKLFF
TRBD1	few	TRBV19	TRBJ2-7	CASSIATTGRPYEQYF
NA	NA	TRBV4-1	TRBJ2-1	CASSQALGSPNEQFF
NA	NA	TRBV7-8	TRBJ2-2	CASRVTTLNTGELFF
TRBD1	NA	TRBV10-3	TRBJ1-1	CAIRVSTGITEAFF
NA	NA	TRBV7-6	TRBJ2-2	CASSASGQNTGELFF
NA	NA	TRBV7-9	TRBJ2-2	CASSPRGFTGELFF
NA	NA	TRBV7-8	TRBJ2-5	CASSRRQAETQYF
NA	NA	TRBV5-4	TRBJ1-2	CASSPSGRRGYTF
NA	NA	TRBV19	TRBJ1-5	CASSMERVTQPQHF
TRBD2	few	TRBV6-6	TRBJ2-7	CASSPRLAGAGEQYF
TRBD1	NA	TRBV6-5	TRBJ1-6	CASSYSGDRVGSPLHF
NA	few	TRBV7-8	TRBJ1-6	CASSMRGTNSPLHF
NA	NA	TRBV18	TRBJ1-6	CASSNDYSYNSPLHF
TRBD2	NA	TRBV5-6	TRBJ2-1	CASSLAWRGGPSAYNEQFF
NA	NA	TRBV3-1/TRBV3-2	TRBJ1-1	CASSLGSGNTEAFF
NA	NA	TRBV3-1/TRBV3-2	TRBJ2-3	CASSQRTRLTDTQYF
NA	once	TRBV11-2	TRBJ2-7	CASSLVSGGYEQYF
TRBD1	NA	TRBV2	TRBJ1-2	CASSDVGTGGNYGYTF
NA	NA	TRBV7-2	TRBJ2-5	CASHQGRETQYF
TRBD2	NA	TRBV4-1	TRBJ2-2	CASSQERGGDTGELFF
NA	NA	TRBV5-1	TRBJ1-1	CASKSEVNTEAFF
TRBD1	NA	TRBV24-1	TRBJ1-2	CATSDHTGGGYTF
NA	NA	TRBV7-4	TRBJ1-5	CARTREGVRQPQHF
TRBD2	NA	TRBV18	TRBJ2-7	CASSTSGQSSYEQYF
NA	NA	TRBV11-1	TRBJ1-1	CASSLPTENTEAFF
NA	NA	TRBV6-2/TRBV6-3	TRBJ2-1	CASSYTGGEQFF
TRBD1	NA	TRBV7-9	TRBJ1-1	CASSLVGDSEAFF
NA	NA	TRBV30	TRBJ2-1	CAGRRGYYNEQFF
NA	NA	TRBV18	TRBJ1-2	CASSPILDKGDGYTF
TRBD1	NA	TRBV2	TRBJ1-4	CASTLTGVAEKLFF
TRBD2	NA	TRBV2	TRBJ2-1	CASSEAGGNEQFF
TRBD2	NA	TRBV30	TRBJ2-2	CAWRGGGYGELFF
NA	NA	TRBV7-9	TRBJ2-3	CASSLVSGWSTDTQYF
NA	NA	TRBV4-1	TRBJ1-1	CASSAPGARTEAFF